The 32 T cell receptor beta chains below were found in one sample sequenced in a study of T cell responses to AZD1222 COVID-19 vaccine. The data were produced by immunoSEQ multiplex PCR, yet TCRdb's version contains in-frame clones alone and is incomplete. The top ten clones hold over 1.5% of a sample with some 200,000 clones, about 94% of them seen once. Sample: peripheral blood, taken 28 days after the second dose of the MenACWY control vaccine. Receptors were obtained from an adult who received the MenACWY meningococcal vaccine as a control.

V usage is TRBV6-2 or TRBV6-3 and J usage is TRBJ2-1; possible D gene TRBD2, 6 bases. Germline V gene sequence: CDR1 MNHEY, CDR2 SVGEGT. The V end lost 1 base, the J end lost 8 bases, and 6 bases lay between the germline ends. The CDR3 runs 12 residues. CDR3 residues: CASSYWGDEQFF. CDR3 in DNA: TGTGCCAGCAGTTACTGGGGGGATGAGCAGTTCTTC.

The chain has TRBV5-1 and TRBJ2-1, with 7 nucleotides matching TRBD2. CDR1 and CDR2 (germline): SGHRS, YFSETQ. V shed 4 bases and J 0 bases; nucleotides not matched to a gene: 10. CDR3 length: 17 residues. The CDR3 nucleotides are TGCGCCAGCAGCCCCAGACTAGCACCGAGCTCCTACAATGAGCAGTTCTTC. This translates into CASSPRLAPSSYNEQFF.

This clone has just a few counts. Other DNA sequences in the same sample also yield this CDR3. The gene calls are TRBV18 and TRBJ2-2; 8 nucleotides align to TRBD2. CDR1 is KGHSH and CDR2 is LQKENI in the germline V gene. Trimming removed 3 bases from V and 5 bases from J; junction bases left unmatched: 8. The CDR3 loop spans 16 amino acids. The CDR3, as DNA: TGTGCCAGCTCACCTTTAGGAGCGGGGGAGACCGGGGAGCTGTTTTTT. As protein: CASSPLGAGETGELFF.

The table lists this clone with a count of one. The rearrangement joins TRBV19 to TRBJ1-4; D gene uncertain. Germline V CDR1 and CDR2: LNHDA, SQIVND (reference sequence). Trimming stripped 8 bases from V and 5 bases from J, with 9 bases between. The CDR3 sequence is 12 residues long. The chain's CDR3 is CASADLNEKLFF. CDR3 sequence (DNA): TGTGCCAGTGCGGATTTGAATGAAAAACTGTTTTTT.

J is TRBJ2-1 and V is TRBV6-2 or TRBV6-3; no reliable D call. The germline V and J ends were trimmed by 5 bases and 5 bases, with 13 bases remaining between them. The CDR3 has 14 residues. Germline V gene sequence: CDR1 MNHEY, CDR2 SVGEGT. CDR3 coding DNA: TGTGCCAGCAGTCCCCGGACCTCGAACAATGAGCAGTTCTTC. Its protein is CASSPRTSNNEQFF.

The chain joins TRBV7-2 to TRBJ2-1; D may be TRBD2 (5 bases). Germline assignment: CDR1 SGHTA and CDR2 FQGNSA. Trimming left V 1 base short and J 8 bases short, with 15 bases between. The CDR3 spans 15 residues. The CDR3 nucleotides read TGTGCCAGCAGCTTAGAGTTGAGGGTGGCGGATGAGCAGTTCTTC. This sequence encodes CASSLELRVADEQFF. Full variable domain (remainder filled in from reference TRBV7-2 and TRBJ2-1): GAGVSQSPSNKVTEKGKDVELRCDPISGHTALYWYRQSLGQGLEFLIYFQGNSAPDKSGLPSDRFSAERTGGSVSTLTIQRTQQEDSAVYLCASSLELRVADEQFFGPGTRLTVL.

The rearrangement uses TRBV5-4 and TRBJ2-5; tentatively, D is TRBD1 (6 bases). This CDR3 is 14 amino acids long. Trimming shortened V by 3 bases and J by 5 bases, and 14 bases separated the two germline ends. Germline loops: CDR1 SGHNT, CDR2 YYREEE (reference sequence). CDR3 sequence (DNA): TGTGCCAGCAGCTCCCGGGACAATTGGGAGACCCAGTACTTC. This sequence encodes CASSSRDNWETQYF.

The J gene is TRBJ1-3, the V gene TRBV5-4; D unresolved. V dropped 1 base and J dropped 0 bases, with 8 bases sitting between them. The V gene's germline CDR1 is SGHNT and CDR2 YYREEE (reference sequence). The CDR3 runs to 15 residues. CDR3 amino acids: CASSLFGSSGNTIYF. The CDR3 coding sequence is TGTGCCAGCAGCTTGTTTGGATCCTCTGGAAACACCATATATTTT.

This chain links TRBV28 with TRBJ2-4; D is perhaps TRBD2 (5 bases). This CDR3 is built from 13 residues. Trimming took 10 bases from V and 3 from J, leaving 13 bases between them. Germline V gene lookup returns CDR1 MDHEN and CDR2 SYDVKM. CDR3 DNA: TGTGCCACCCTATATGGAGGCAAAAACATTCAGTACTTC. Protein sequence: CATLYGGKNIQYF.

The rearrangement joins TRBV5-5 to TRBJ1-2; tentative D call: TRBD1 (5 bases). The CDR3 is made up of 14 amino acids. CDR1 and CDR2 from the germline V gene are SGHKS and YYEKEE (reference sequence). V was clipped by 4 bases and J by 4 bases, with 14 bases between them. Here the CDR3 reads CASSPGDSRYGYTF. The CDR3 nucleotides read TGTGCCAGCAGCCCCGGAGACAGCCGCTATGGCTACACCTTC.

The gene calls are TRBV7-9 and TRBJ1-5; D gene ambiguous. V was pared by 6 bases and J by 3 bases, with 9 bases between. The length of the CDR3 is 13 residues. The germline V gene has CDR1 SEHNR and CDR2 FQNEAQ (reference sequence). As DNA, the CDR3 is TGTGCCAGCAGTTTACTACCCAATCAGCCCCAGCATTTT. It codes for CASSLLPNQPQHF.

This clone appeared a single time. The CDR3 DNA reads TGTGCCAGCAGTGTTGGTTTTCGCCCCGATCAGCCCCAGCATTTT. Translated: CASSVGFRPDQPQHF. This chain connects TRBV2 to TRBJ1-5; D is unresolved. The CDR3 extends over 15 amino acids. Trimming left V 4 bases short and J 5 bases short, with 15 bases between. CDR1 is SNHLY, CDR2 FYNNEI, per germline.

The rearrangement links TRBV7-9 to TRBJ1-1; D call uncertain. The V gene lost 5 bases and the J gene lost 4 bases, with 8 bases spanning the gap. The CDR3 runs 12 residues. The germline gives CDR1 SEHNR, CDR2 FQNEAQ (reference sequence). The CDR3 region is CASSRDPTEAFF. In DNA, the CDR3 is TGTGCCAGCAGCCGAGACCCCACTGAAGCTTTCTTT.

This rearrangement joins TRBV27 to TRBJ1-2; a possible D gene is TRBD1 (5 bases). CDR3 length: 17 amino acids. The germline V gene has CDR1 MNHEY and CDR2 SMNVEV (reference sequence). With 4 bases removed from V and 6 bases from J, the gap between germline ends came to 24 bases. The CDR3 reads CASSSAGGAYLLNGYTF. The CDR3 DNA follows: TGTGCCAGCAGTTCCGCCGGAGGGGCCTACCTTCTCAATGGCTACACCTTC.

CDR3 residues: CASSSYDRGGNSPLHF. CDR3 bases: TGTGCCAGCAGCTCCTACGACAGGGGAGGAAATTCACCCCTCCACTTT. The chain combines TRBV3-1 (or the pseudogene TRBV3-2) with TRBJ1-6; TRBD1 agrees at 8 bases. The CDR3 runs to 16 residues. Losses at the gene ends were 5 bases for V and 7 bases for J; bases not matched to a gene: 10. CDR1 and CDR2 (germline): LGHDT, YNNKEL (reference sequence).

The chain carries TRBV19 and TRBJ1-5, with TRBD1 matching over 8 bases. Germline CDR1 LNHDA, CDR2 SQIVND (reference sequence). The CDR3 loop spans 15 amino acids. V gave up 5 bases and J gave up 1 base; unmatched junction bases: 4. The chain's CDR3 is CASSVDRASNQPQHF. CDR3 DNA: TGTGCCAGTAGTGTGGACAGGGCGAGCAATCAGCCCCAGCATTTT.

This clone was observed a single time. The chain carries TRBV5-4 and TRBJ1-2, with a weak D call TRBD1 (5 bases). Per the germline V gene, CDR1 is SGHNT and CDR2 is YYREEE (reference sequence). The CDR3 consists of 16 residues. V dropped 0 bases and J dropped 0 bases, with 12 bases sitting between them. CDR3 residues: CASSLGGAGSNYGYTF. Written as DNA, the CDR3 is TGTGCCAGCAGCTTGGGAGGAGCAGGGTCTAACTATGGCTACACCTTC.

CDR3 bases: TGTGCCAGCAGCTTATTGGGGCAGGGTTACGAGCAGTACTTC. Its translation is CASSLLGQGYEQYF. The chain links TRBV7-2 to TRBJ2-7; a weak D match, TRBD1 (5 bases). Germline V CDR1 and CDR2: SGHTA, FQGNSA. The CDR3 totals 14 residues. The ends were cut back, 2 bases at V and 4 bases at J, with 12 bases in the middle. The full variable domain, in which reference TRBV7-2 and TRBJ2-7 provide the parts outside the CDR3, is GAGVSQSPSNKVTEKGKDVELRCDPISGHTALYWYRQSLGQGLEFLIYFQGNSAPDKSGLPSDRFSAERTGGSVSTLTIQRTQQEDSAVYLCASSLLGQGYEQYFGPGTRLTVT.

This clone was recorded only once. The J gene is TRBJ1-2, the V gene TRBV7-9; no clear D. The CDR3 has 12 amino acids. Germline V CDR1 and CDR2: SEHNR, FQNEAQ (reference sequence). The CDR3 DNA reads TGTGTCTCGGCCGGGGTAAACTATGGCTACACCTTC. This gives the protein CVSAGVNYGYTF.

The chain recombines TRBV27 with TRBJ2-7; TRBD2 matches 7 bases. Germline CDR1 reads MNHEY; CDR2 reads SMNVEV (reference sequence). V shed 7 bases, J shed 3 bases, and the junction held 12 bases outside the gene matches. This CDR3 is 15 amino acids long. The CDR3 DNA reads TGTGCCAGCATGTTGGCCGCGGGAGCCTTCTACGAGCAGTACTTC. Translation gives CASMLAAGAFYEQYF.

This chain links TRBV2 with TRBJ2-2, with D possibly TRBD2 on 6 matching bases. This CDR3 spans 14 amino acids. V lost 5 bases to trimming and J lost 2 bases, with 9 bases between them. Germline CDR1 and CDR2: SNHLY and FYNNEI. The CDR3 loop is CASSRDFNTGELFF. The CDR3 nucleotides read TGTGCCAGCAGTAGGGACTTTAACACCGGGGAGCTGTTTTTT. The whole variable domain, filled in from reference TRBV2 and TRBJ2-2, reads EPEVTQTPSHQVTQMGQEVILRCVPISNHLYFYWYRQILGQKVEFLVSFYNNEISEKSEIFDDQFSVERPDGSNFTLKIRSTKLEDSAMYFCASSRDFNTGELFFGEGSRLTVL.

J is TRBJ2-1 and V is TRBV13, with TRBD1 matching 11 bases. V lost 3 bases to trimming and J lost 7 bases; unmatched junction nucleotides: 5. Germline CDR1 reads PRHDT; CDR2 reads FYEKMQ (reference sequence). This CDR3 has 15 residues. CDR3 sequence: CASSFPGQGANEQFF. CDR3 coding DNA: TGTGCCAGCAGCTTCCCAGGACAGGGGGCAAATGAGCAGTTCTTC.

J is TRBJ2-7 and V is TRBV5-5, with no clear D. Between the trimmed V and J ends, which lost 4 bases and 2 bases, there was a span of 19 bases. The V gene's germline CDR1 is SGHKS and CDR2 YYEKEE (reference sequence). The CDR3 spans 16 residues. CDR3 sequence (DNA): TGTGCCAGCAGCCCGGAGATTTTGGCGTCTACCTACGAGCAGTACTTC. Protein sequence: CASSPEILASTYEQYF.

The chain recombines TRBV5-6 with TRBJ2-7, with a tentative D call TRBD1 (6 bases). Trimming took 3 bases from V and 11 from J, leaving 18 bases between them. From germline, CDR1 is SGHDT and CDR2 YYEEEE. The CDR3 extends over 13 amino acids. CDR3 bases: TGTGCCAGCAGCTCGACAGGAGTTACGAGGGAGTACTTC. It yields the protein CASSSTGVTREYF.

V is TRBV7-2 and J is TRBJ2-5; D unresolved. CDR1 SGHTA and CDR2 FQGNSA come from the germline V gene. V was shortened by 2 bases and J by 2 bases, with 12 bases between the two germline ends. The CDR3 contains 15 residues. CDR3 region: CASSLTGQLQETQYF. Written as DNA, the CDR3 is TGTGCCAGCAGCTTAACTGGGCAGCTACAAGAGACCCAGTACTTC.

The chain uses TRBV15 and TRBJ2-7; D remains ambiguous. The CDR3 contains 15 residues. Germline V gene data show CDR1 as LNHNV and CDR2 as YYDKDF (reference sequence). Trimming took 0 bases from V and 6 from J, leaving 15 bases between them. The DNA of the CDR3 is TGTGCCACCAGCAGAGATCGTCAGGTTCTAACCGAGCAGTACTTC. Translation gives CATSRDRQVLTEQYF.

This clone was seen once. CDR3 loop: CASSYRRGRGTETQYF. In DNA, the CDR3 is TGTGCCAGCAGTTACAGACGGGGGCGTGGGACGGAGACCCAGTACTTC. V usage is TRBV6-5 and J usage is TRBJ2-5; D may match TRBD1 or TRBD2 (6 bases each). Trimming pared 2 bases from V and 5 bases from J, leaving 18 bases between. CDR3 length: 16 amino acids. Germline CDR1 MNHEY, CDR2 SVGAGI.

The chain combines TRBV6-1 with TRBJ2-1; 10 nucleotides agree with TRBD1. CDR1 is MNHNS and CDR2 is SASEGT in the germline V gene. There are 14 residues in the CDR3. With 3 bases clipped from V and 5 bases from J, the junction kept 1 base outside the gene matches. CDR3 amino acids: CASSEDRGDNEQFF. CDR3 DNA sequence: TGTGCCAGCAGTGAGGACAGGGGGGACAATGAGCAGTTCTTC.

The V and J genes are TRBV11-2 and TRBJ1-1, with TRBD1 as a possible D gene (5 bases). The length of the CDR3 is 17 residues. The germline CDR1 and CDR2 sequences are SGHAT and FQNNGV. Between the trimmed V and J ends, which lost 1 base and 0 bases, there was a span of 15 bases. The CDR3 nucleotides are TGTGCCAGCAGCTTAGTCGCCAGGGACCCTATGAACACTGAAGCTTTCTTT. Translation: CASSLVARDPMNTEAFF.

This chain joins TRBV7-9 and TRBJ2-7; the match to TRBD1 covers 8 bases. CDR1 SEHNR and CDR2 FQNEAQ come from the germline V gene (reference sequence). Germline trimming cut 5 bases from V and 2 bases from J; bases unmatched to any gene: 5. This CDR3 contains 14 residues. The CDR3: CASSDRDRPYEQYF. The CDR3 nucleotides are TGTGCCAGCAGCGACCGGGACAGGCCCTACGAGCAGTACTTC. Full variable domain (rest looked up from reference TRBV7-9 and TRBJ2-7): DTGVSQNPRHKITKRGQNVTFRCDPISEHNRLYWYRQTLGQGPEFLTYFQNEAQLEKSRLLSDRFSAERPKGSFSTLEIQRTEQGDSAMYLCASSDRDRPYEQYFGPGTRLTVT.

The rearrangement uses TRBV19 and TRBJ2-5; TRBD1 agrees at 8 bases. Germline V gene sequence: CDR1 LNHDA, CDR2 SQIVND (reference sequence). V was clipped by 3 bases and J by 5 bases; unmatched bases: 5. The CDR3 is made up of 14 amino acids. CDR3 loop: CASSITTGAETQYF. CDR3 coding DNA: TGTGCCAGTAGTATTACGACAGGGGCCGAGACCCAGTACTTC.

The genes are TRBV9 and TRBJ2-7; 8 positions agree with TRBD2. Trimming removed 0 bases from V and 4 bases from J; junction bases left unmatched: 6. The CDR3 runs 15 residues. Per the germline V gene, CDR1 is SGDLS and CDR2 is YYNGEE. This chain's CDR3 is CASSVDPGGGYEQYF. CDR3 nucleotide sequence: TGTGCCAGCAGCGTAGACCCGGGAGGGGGGTACGAGCAGTACTTC.